Described below is a single T cell receptor beta chain sequence and its context. This sample is drawn from a study of monozygotic twins with inflammatory bowel disease. Reanalyzing the 5' RACE reads, TCRdb keeps one entry per CDR3 protein, without DNA. The sample includes a few hundred thousand distinct CDR3 sequences. The CDR3 extends over 17 amino acids. Germline V gene data show CDR1 as MNHEY and CDR2 as SVGEGT. The source is a human donor with ulcerative colitis or Crohn's disease, or a healthy co-twin of an affected twin (not recorded which). The sequenced sample was blood. The V gene is TRBV6-2 or TRBV6-3, the J gene TRBJ1-5; TCRdb gives TRBD1 as the D gene, but with no DNA this cannot be confirmed. CDR3 sequence reads: CASSYPNTGVSNQPQHF.